The 31 T cell receptor beta chains in this list originate from one sample, sequenced in a study of spatial heterogeneity in lung cancer. One entry per CDR3 protein results from TCRdb running MiXCR on the 5' RACE reads. The sample has about 6,500 distinct CDR3 sequences; around 13% are singletons. Findings of the study overall: Within tumors, counts of expanded alpha and beta TCRs tracked tumor mutation counts.

Documented time point: sample taken at primary tumor resection. These receptors' targets are unknown. The sample consisted of lung tumor tissue, taken at surgery. These receptors all stem from a male donor with early-stage non-small cell lung cancer.

The table lists this clonotype with many counts. This beta chain lies outside the target of a library built for alpha chains; its clone size means little. The gene calls are TRBV7-9 and TRBJ2-5, with 8 bases identical to TRBD2. The V gene end was trimmed by 2 bases and the J gene end by 5 bases; junction bases not matched to a gene: 10. This CDR3 has 16 residues. Germline V CDR1 and CDR2: SEHNR, FQNEAQ (reference sequence). Written as DNA, the CDR3 is TGTGCCAGCAGCTTATCGAGCGGGAGCCGCAGGGAGACCCAGTACTTC. Translated, it gives CASSLSSGSRRETQYF.

Notes on this clonotype: Because the library targeted alpha chains, this beta chain is an off-target read whose size means little. CDR3 in DNA: TGTGCCAGCAGCCGACCCGGGACAGGGGGAGGGAACACTGAAGCTTTCTTT. Translating it yields CASSRPGTGGGNTEAFF. The chain has TRBV6-5 and TRBJ1-1; 11 bases are shared with TRBD1. This CDR3 is 17 amino acids long. The germline gives CDR1 MNHEY, CDR2 SVGAGI. Germline trimming cut 6 bases from V and 1 base from J; bases unmatched to any gene: 10.

This clonotype showed up many times. The library was built for alpha chains, so this beta chain is an off-target read and its size means little. The rearrangement uses TRBV20-1 and TRBJ2-7; D is undetermined. V dropped 6 bases and J dropped 1 base, with 22 bases sitting between them. Germline CDR1 and CDR2: DFQATT and SNEGSKA (reference sequence). This CDR3 has 16 residues. The CDR3 is CSALLPLPWQSYEQYF. The CDR3 nucleotides are TGCAGTGCGCTACTCCCCCTACCCTGGCAATCCTACGAGCAGTACTTC.

In its sample, this clonotype was seen many times. An end of the junction differs from the germline gene, which may be a read error. Little can be read into the size of this beta chain, an off-target read in a library designed for alpha chains. The rearrangement uses TRBV20-1 and TRBJ2-3; 12 bases agree with TRBD2. This CDR3 comprises 16 residues. Germline values: CDR1 DFQATT, CDR2 SNEGSKA (reference sequence). The CDR3 nucleotides are TGCAGTGTTAGAGCCCCTAGCGGGGGGGCTCCAGATACGCAGTATTTT. Translation: CSVRAPSGGAPDTQYF.

The sample holds many counts of this clonotype. Because this beta chain is a stray read in a library intended to capture alpha chains, its abundance should not be given much weight. This rearrangement joins TRBV28 to TRBJ2-5, with D unresolved. Deletions cut 6 bases from V and 4 bases from J, with 3 bases between. Germline-derived CDR1 and CDR2 are MDHEN and SYDVKM. This CDR3 is 10 amino acids long. The CDR3 DNA is TGTGCCAGCAGACGAGAGACCCAGTACTTC. This codes for CASRRETQYF.

This clonotype is deemed medium-sized (0.01 to 0.1%). One end of the junction fails to match germline, which may point to a read error. Because this beta chain is a stray read in a library intended to capture alpha chains, its abundance should not be given much weight. The rearrangement joins TRBV28 to TRBJ2-2; D uncertain. In germline, CDR1 is MDHEN, CDR2 SYDVKM. CDR3 length: 16 residues. CDR3 sequence: CASSFLGQWNSGELFF. The CDR3 DNA follows: TGTGCCAGCAGTTTTCTTGGGCAGTGGAACTCCGGGGAGCTGTTTTTT.

By share, this clonotype ranks as medium-sized. This beta chain turned up in a library designed for alpha chains; as an off-target read, its abundance says little. The V and J genes are TRBV5-1 and TRBJ2-7, with TRBD1 identical over 8 bases. Germline assignment: CDR1 SGHRS and CDR2 YFSETQ. The CDR3 runs to 13 residues. The trim removed 4 bases at V and 6 bases at J, leaving 6 bases unmatched. The chain's CDR3 is CASSIGQGGEQYV. The CDR3 region has the DNA TGCGCCAGCAGCATCGGACAGGGAGGCGAGCAGTACGTC.

This clonotype is classed as medium-sized. This beta chain is a stray read from a library made for alpha chains; its abundance is not meaningful. This chain links TRBV12-3 or TRBV12-4 with TRBJ1-2, with 9 bases identical to TRBD1. Germline trimming cut 4 bases from V and 2 bases from J; bases unmatched to any gene: 8. The CDR3 is made up of 16 amino acids. This chain's CDR3 is CASSSTDRGRNYGYTF. Here the CDR3 DNA reads TGTGCCAGCAGTTCCACCGACAGGGGGAGGAACTATGGCTACACCTTC.

About this clonotype: The library was prepared for alpha chains; this beta chain is a stray read, so its frequency means little. The V call is TRBV28, the J call TRBJ2-5; 10 bases match TRBD2. This CDR3 is 16 amino acids long. Germline assignment: CDR1 MDHEN and CDR2 SYDVKM. J was trimmed by 2 bases and V by 2 bases; bases with no gene match: 5. CDR3 nucleotide sequence: TGTGCCAGCAGTTTAAGGCTAGCGGGAGCACAAGAGACCCAGTACTTC. It is translated as CASSLRLAGAQETQYF.

This clonotype has ten or more counts. This beta chain slipped into a library made for alpha chains as a stray read, so its size is not meaningful. The chain uses TRBV5-6 and TRBJ1-1, with D possibly matching TRBD1 (5 bases). Trimming left V 0 bases short and J 1 base short, with 13 bases between. Germline V CDR1 and CDR2: SGHDT, YYEEEE. The CDR3 runs to 16 residues. CDR3 loop: CASSLDSGHSNTEAFF. CDR3 sequence (DNA): TGTGCCAGCAGCTTGGATTCGGGGCACTCGAACACTGAAGCTTTCTTT.

This clonotype showed up many times. This beta chain is an off-target read within a library intended for alpha chains, so its frequency means little. This chain links TRBV2 with TRBJ1-6; possibly TRBD1 for D (5 bases). CDR3 length: 17 residues. Germline loops: CDR1 SNHLY, CDR2 FYNNEI. Trimming stripped 6 bases from V and 9 bases from J, with 24 bases between. The CDR3 spells CASRGSTGPLGISPLHF. The CDR3 DNA follows: TGTGCCAGCAGGGGATCGACGGGGCCTCTGGGGATTTCACCCCTCCACTTT.

This clonotype is termed medium-sized. This beta chain is off target for a library built for alpha chains, so its abundance means little. V is TRBV18 and J is TRBJ2-7; 8 bases are a match to TRBD1. The CDR3 runs 15 residues. Unmatched junction bases numbered 7, after V lost 4 bases and J lost 2 bases. Germline V gives CDR1 KGHSH, CDR2 LQKENI. The CDR3 bases are TGTGCCAGCTCACAAATCGGACAGGGCCCCTACGAGCAGTACTTC. This codes for CASSQIGQGPYEQYF.

This clonotype is labeled as medium-sized. In a library made to pick up alpha chains, this beta chain is a stray read with a size that means little. CDR3 in amino acids: CAWSPGGTEAFF. The CDR3 nucleotides read TGTGCCTGGAGTCCAGGGGGCACTGAAGCTTTCTTT. The chain joins TRBV30 to TRBJ1-1; TRBD1 matches at 7 bases. This CDR3 contains 12 residues. The junction had 1 base not matched to a gene; V was cut back by 2 bases and J by 4 bases. The germline V gene encodes CDR1 GTSNPN and CDR2 SVGIG (reference sequence).

By proportion, this clonotype is large. The library was built for alpha chains, so this beta chain is an off-target read and its size means little. The V gene is TRBV14, the J gene TRBJ2-7, with D perhaps TRBD1 (5 bases). CDR1 is SGHDN and CDR2 is FVKESK in the germline V gene. There are 14 residues in the CDR3. V was trimmed by 2 bases and J by 5 bases, leaving 13 bases between them. The CDR3 DNA is TGTGCCAGCAGCCAAAGGTCAAGGGGCAACGAGCAGTACTTC. Translated, it gives CASSQRSRGNEQYF. Together with reference TRBV14 and TRBJ2-7, the CDR3 gives the full variable domain: EAGVTQFPSHSVIEKGQTVTLRCDPISGHDNLYWYRRVMGKEIKFLLHFVKESKQDESGMPNNRFLAERTGGTYSTLKVQPAELEDSGVYFCASSQRSRGNEQYFGPGTRLTVT.

Judged by abundance, this clonotype is medium-sized. A library prepared for alpha chains yielded this beta chain as an off-target read; its size is of little meaning. The chain combines TRBV7-9 with TRBJ2-1; D may be TRBD2 (5 bases). This CDR3 is 10 amino acids long. Trimming took off 8 bases at V and 9 bases at J, with 8 bases between the two ends. The germline V gene encodes CDR1 SEHNR and CDR2 FQNEAQ (reference sequence). The CDR3 spells CASGLLEQFF. The DNA of the CDR3 is TGTGCCAGCGGACTCCTTGAGCAGTTCTTC.

This clonotype has a single count. Since it is a stray read in a library aimed at alpha chains, this beta chain has a size that is not meaningful. CDR3 DNA: TGTGCCAGCAACAGGGAGAACACTGAAGCTTTCTTT. This sequence encodes CASNRENTEAFF. The V call is TRBV2, the J call TRBJ1-1; D is perhaps TRBD1 (6 bases). The CDR3 length is 12 residues. Looked up from germline, CDR1 is SNHLY and CDR2 is FYNNEI. Trimming stripped 7 bases from V and 1 base from J, with 7 bases between.

This clonotype is judged medium-sized (0.01 to 0.1%). Little can be read into the size of this beta chain, an off-target read in a library designed for alpha chains. The V gene is TRBV28, the J gene TRBJ2-7; D might be TRBD2 (5 bases). Germline lookup yields CDR1 MDHEN and CDR2 SYDVKM. V was pared by 3 bases and J by 12 bases, with 12 bases between. CDR3 length: 11 residues. The CDR3 reads CASSLLRVLYF. The CDR3 DNA reads as TGTGCCAGCAGTTTGTTGCGGGTACTGTACTTC.

By its share, this clonotype is medium-sized (0.01 to 0.1%). Being off target in a library aimed at alpha chains, this beta chain has a size of little meaning. The V and J genes are TRBV2 and TRBJ1-1; tentatively, D is TRBD1 (5 bases). This CDR3 has 14 residues. Per germline, CDR1 SNHLY and CDR2 FYNNEI. The ends were cut back, 3 bases at V and 0 bases at J, with 8 bases in the middle. Written as DNA, the CDR3 is TGTGCCAGCAGTGATCAGGGAATGAACACTGAAGCTTTCTTT. Its translation is CASSDQGMNTEAFF. Combining the CDR3 with reference TRBV2 and TRBJ1-1 gives the whole variable domain EPEVTQTPSHQVTQMGQEVILRCVPISNHLYFYWYRQILGQKVEFLVSFYNNEISEKSEIFDDQFSVERPDGSNFTLKIRSTKLEDSAMYFCASSDQGMNTEAFFGQGTRLTVV.

This clonotype was detected ten times or more. This beta chain is an unintended read in a library built for alpha chains; its size means little. This chain connects TRBV2 to TRBJ2-7; tentatively, D is TRBD2 (6 bases). The CDR3 runs to 13 residues. Per the germline V gene, CDR1 is SNHLY and CDR2 is FYNNEI. Trimming shortened V by 2 bases and J by 7 bases, and 12 bases separated the two germline ends. The CDR3 DNA reads TGTGCCAGCAGTGAAAGGCGGGGAGGAGAGCAGTACGTC. Encoded protein: CASSERRGGEQYV.

This clonotype was seen at least ten times. In a library made to pick up alpha chains, this beta chain is a stray read with a size that means little. This sequence joins TRBV28 and TRBJ1-1; D gene uncertain. CDR1 is MDHEN, CDR2 SYDVKM, per germline. This CDR3 has 13 amino acids. The V end lost 3 bases, the J end lost 6 bases, and 11 bases lay between the germline ends. Written as DNA, the CDR3 is TGTGCCAGCAGTTTCCCCCCTCAACCTGAAGCTTTCTTT. It is translated as CASSFPPQPEAFF.

This clonotype has at least ten counts. Since it is a stray read in a library aimed at alpha chains, this beta chain has a size that is not meaningful. This chain uses TRBV7-9 with TRBJ2-4, with a weak D call TRBD1 (5 bases). Germline V gene sequence: CDR1 SEHNR, CDR2 FQNEAQ (reference sequence). The CDR3 is 14 amino acids. Trimming left V 0 bases short and J 6 bases short, with 9 bases between. The CDR3: CASSLAITGNIQYF. CDR3 DNA sequence: TGTGCCAGCAGCTTAGCAATAACAGGAAACATTCAGTACTTC.

This clonotype was seen a few times. This beta chain turned up in a library designed for alpha chains; as an off-target read, its abundance says little. V usage is TRBV6-2 or TRBV6-3 and J usage is TRBJ2-5; 8 positions match TRBD2. The CDR3 has 13 residues. The ends lost 5 bases at V and 4 bases at J; junction bases unmatched: 3. Germline V gene lookup returns CDR1 MNHEY and CDR2 SVGEGT. CDR3 region: CASSPTSGETQYF. CDR3 sequence (DNA): TGTGCCAGCAGTCCTACTAGCGGAGAGACCCAGTACTTC.

This clonotype was observed at least ten times. The library was designed around alpha chains, so this beta chain is a stray read whose abundance carries little weight. The gene calls are TRBV4-2 and TRBJ2-7; the D call may be TRBD1 or TRBD2 (5 bases each). There are 16 residues in the CDR3. Trimming shortened V by 1 base and J by 2 bases, and 15 bases separated the two germline ends. In germline, CDR1 is LGHNA, CDR2 YNFKEQ. For the CDR3, the DNA is TGTGCCAGCAGCCAAGTCGGGGCAGGCGAGACCTACGAGCAGTACTTC. As protein: CASSQVGAGETYEQYF.

This clonotype is deemed medium-sized. This beta chain is an unintended read in a library built for alpha chains; its size means little. The chain uses TRBV7-8 and TRBJ2-7; the match to TRBD2 covers 11 bases. This CDR3 has 16 amino acids. With V trimmed by 2 bases and J by 3 bases, 6 bases remained unmatched. Germline CDR1 is SGHVS and CDR2 is FQNEAQ. CDR3 bases: TGTGCCAGCAGCTTATCTCTAGCGGGGGGTTACTACGAGCAGTACTTC. Protein: CASSLSLAGGYYEQYF. Full variable domain (outside the CDR3, taken from reference TRBV7-8 and TRBJ2-7): GAGVSQSPRYKVAKRGQDVALRCDPISGHVSLFWYQQALGQGPEFLTYFQNEAQLDKSGLPSDRFFAERPEGSVSTLKIQRTQQEDSAVYLCASSLSLAGGYYEQYFGPGTRLTVT.

Many counts were recorded for this clonotype. This beta chain is off target for a library built for alpha chains, so its abundance means little. The chain carries TRBV11-2 and TRBJ2-7, with no clear D. In germline, CDR1 is SGHAT, CDR2 FQNNGV. There are 14 residues in the CDR3. Between the trimmed V and J ends, which lost 1 base and 6 bases, there was a span of 13 bases. The CDR3 protein is CASSLVPVGFEQYV. The CDR3 DNA sequence: TGTGCCAGCAGCTTAGTGCCCGTTGGTTTCGAGCAGTACGTC.

Within the sample, this clonotype is medium-sized. This beta chain is a stray read from a library made for alpha chains; its abundance is not meaningful. This sequence joins TRBV20-1 and TRBJ2-5; 8 bases are shared with TRBD1. CDR3 size: 14 residues. Germline values: CDR1 DFQATT, CDR2 SNEGSKA (reference sequence). V was clipped by 0 bases and J by 4 bases; unmatched bases: 4. CDR3 coding DNA: TGCAGTGCTAGAGATTCGACAGGGGTAGAGACCCAGTACTTC. Translated, it gives CSARDSTGVETQYF.

This clonotype was counted many times. Found in a library prepared for alpha chains, this beta chain is an off-target read, and its abundance has little meaning. The chain carries TRBV20-1 and TRBJ2-7; tentatively, D is TRBD1 or TRBD2 (5 bases each). CDR3 length: 12 amino acids. The V end lost 5 bases, the J end lost 3 bases, and 11 bases lay between the germline ends. Germline lookup yields CDR1 DFQATT and CDR2 SNEGSKA (reference sequence). The CDR3 DNA sequence: TGCAGTGCTTCCGGGACCAACTACGAGCAGTACTTC. Its translation is CSASGTNYEQYF.

In its sample, this clonotype was seen many times. This beta chain appears as a stray read in a library generated for alpha chains; its size is not informative. The chain employs TRBV29-1 and TRBJ2-3, with a possible D match to TRBD1 (6 bases). V was shortened by 2 bases and J by 4 bases, with 10 bases between the two germline ends. The CDR3 covers 13 residues. The germline V gene has CDR1 SQVTM and CDR2 ANQGSEA. CDR3 sequence reads: CSVETGLADTQYF. The CDR3 coding sequence is TGCAGCGTTGAAACAGGGTTGGCAGATACGCAGTATTTT.

At least ten counts were recorded for this clonotype. For a library built for alpha chains, this beta chain is a stray read; little rests on its size. V is TRBV12-3 or TRBV12-4 and J is TRBJ1-5, with D hard to call. V was trimmed by 5 bases and J by 5 bases, leaving 10 bases between them. The CDR3 has 13 amino acids. Here the CDR3 reads CASSPNRDQPQHF. The CDR3 coding sequence is TGTGCCAGCAGTCCCAACCGAGATCAGCCCCAGCATTTT.

By sample share, this clonotype is large (0.1 to 1%). In a library made to pick up alpha chains, this beta chain is a stray read with a size that means little. Here the CDR3 reads CASSLKGNTEAFF. As DNA, the CDR3 is TGTGCCAGCAGTTTAAAAGGTAACACTGAAGCTTTCTTT. V gene TRBV27 combines with J gene TRBJ1-1; D remains ambiguous. This CDR3 has 13 amino acids. Trimming shortened V by 2 bases and J by 2 bases, and 6 bases separated the two germline ends. Germline CDR1 MNHEY, CDR2 SMNVEV (reference sequence).

This clonotype is categorized as medium-sized. As an off-target read in a library built for alpha chains, this beta chain has a frequency of little significance. The V call is TRBV18, the J call TRBJ2-6, with D possibly TRBD2 on 6 matching bases. CDR1 is KGHSH, CDR2 LQKENI, per germline. CDR3 size: 16 residues. Trimming took off 1 base at V and 2 bases at J, with 9 bases between the two ends. CDR3 nucleotide sequence: TGTGCCAGCTCACCACTCGGGACTGCTGGGGCCAACGTCCTGACTTTC. It specifies CASSPLGTAGANVLTF.